This T cell receptor beta chain was captured by sequencing in a study of OX40 agonist ivuxolimab in advanced cancers. In germline, CDR1 is LNHDA, CDR2 SQIVND (reference sequence). The CDR3 sequence is 14 residues long. The V end was cut by 10 bases, the J end by 5 bases, with 20 bases between. Assay used: immunoSEQ multiplex PCR; TCRdb lists only in-frame clones, some missing. The table shows tens of thousands of clones, with about 85% occurring only once. Anyone with autoimmune disease history or systemic immunosuppression was excluded. The rearrangement uses TRBV19 and TRBJ1-1, with D possibly TRBD1 on 6 matching bases. The source was CD4+ or CD8+ T cells sorted from blood, collected in a trial of the OX40 agonist ivuxolimab. The TCR originated in an adult with an advanced solid tumor such as melanoma, head and neck, liver or kidney cancer. CDR3 amino acids: CATRGQGGWTEAFF. The CDR3 coding sequence is TGTGCCACCCGGGGGCAGGGAGGTTGGACTGAAGCTTTCTTT.